Presented here are 28 T cell receptor beta chains from one specimen sequenced in a study of PD-1 blockade in classical Hodgkin lymphoma. Following autologous stem cell transplantation, relapse occurred in every patient, and exposure to brentuximab vedotin varied. Some clones are missing from TCRdb's copy, which holds only in-frame ones; the method was immunoSEQ multiplex PCR. The table lists about 97,000 clones, 65% to 85% of them singletons. Sequences were derived from peripheral blood mononuclear cells (PBMCs), sampled at baseline. These receptors were collected from a human donor with classical Hodgkin lymphoma.

The rearrangement joins TRBV2 to TRBJ2-6; 7 bases match TRBD2. Germline V CDR1 and CDR2: SNHLY, FYNNEI. Unmatched junction bases numbered 3, after V lost 6 bases and J lost 1 base. This CDR3 comprises 15 residues. For the CDR3, the DNA is TGTGCCAGCAGCCAAGCGGGATCTGGGGCCAACGTCCTGACTTTC. This translates into CASSQAGSGANVLTF.

This clone was seen a handful of times. Other DNA variants within this sample encode the same CDR3. CDR3 sequence (DNA): TGTGCCAGCAGTTTAAGACTCTATGGCTACACCTTC. This translates into CASSLRLYGYTF. The genes are TRBV28 and TRBJ1-2, with no clear D. This CDR3 is 12 amino acids long. Germline CDR1 is MDHEN and CDR2 is SYDVKM. V was clipped by 2 bases and J by 4 bases, with 5 bases between them.

The gene calls are TRBV10-3 and TRBJ1-5; D ambiguous. This CDR3 region has 13 residues. Germline CDR1 ENHRY, CDR2 SYGVKD. Trimming shortened V by 3 bases and J by 6 bases, and 9 bases separated the two germline ends. CDR3 sequence (DNA): TGTGCCATCAGTGACGCACCGCCTCAGCCCCAGCATTTT. It is translated as CAISDAPPQPQHF.

The count of this clone is one. The DNA of the CDR3 is TGCGCCAGCAGCTCTCCGGGACAGGGCACTGAAGCTTTCTTT. This translates into CASSSPGQGTEAFF. The chain carries TRBV5-1 and TRBJ1-1; 9 bases fit TRBD1. The CDR3 spans 14 residues. CDR1 and CDR2 from the germline V gene are SGHRS and YFSETQ. J gave up 4 bases and V 3 bases, and 4 bases lay outside the gene matches.

The chain combines TRBV7-2 with TRBJ2-7; D may match TRBD1 or TRBD2 (5 bases each). Trimming removed 0 bases from V and 4 bases from J, with 13 bases in between. The CDR3 extends over 15 amino acids. Looked up from germline, CDR1 is SGHTA and CDR2 is FQGNSA. The CDR3 protein is CASSLAEGFRYEQYF. The CDR3 nucleotides are TGTGCCAGCAGCTTAGCTGAGGGGTTTAGGTACGAGCAGTACTTC. Based on the CDR3 plus reference TRBV7-2 and TRBJ2-7, the full variable domain is GAGVSQSPSNKVTEKGKDVELRCDPISGHTALYWYRQSLGQGLEFLIYFQGNSAPDKSGLPSDRFSAERTGGSVSTLTIQRTQQEDSAVYLCASSLAEGFRYEQYFGPGTRLTVT.

The rearrangement joins TRBV7-2 to TRBJ2-7; tentatively, D is TRBD1 (6 bases). Germline-derived CDR1 and CDR2 are SGHTA and FQGNSA. The CDR3 extends over 14 amino acids. V gave up 6 bases and J gave up 3 bases, with 15 bases separating them. CDR3 residues: CASSRDTVDYEQYF. The CDR3 region has the DNA TGTGCCAGCAGTAGGGACACGGTCGACTACGAGCAGTACTTC.

The J gene is TRBJ2-1, the V gene TRBV19; 10 bases are a match to TRBD2. Germline values: CDR1 LNHDA, CDR2 SQIVND (reference sequence). J was trimmed by 8 bases and V by 3 bases; bases with no gene match: 13. The CDR3 is 17 residues long. CDR3 in amino acids: CASSMEASGRWLDEQFF. For the CDR3, the DNA is TGTGCCAGTAGTATGGAGGCTAGCGGGAGATGGTTGGATGAGCAGTTCTTC.

The gene calls are TRBV11-3 and TRBJ2-1, with 10 bases lining up with TRBD2. The length of the CDR3 is 15 residues. The trim removed 4 bases at V and 7 bases at J, leaving 7 bases unmatched. The germline V gene encodes CDR1 SGHNT and CDR2 YENEEA. CDR3 DNA: TGTGCCAGCAGCTACATAGCGGGAGGTTGGAATGAGCAGTTCTTC. Translated: CASSYIAGGWNEQFF. The full variable domain, completed using reference TRBV11-3 and TRBJ2-1, is EAGVVQSPRYKIIEKKQPVAFWCNPISGHNTLYWYLQNLGQGPELLIRYENEEAVDDSQLPKDRFSAERLKGVDSTLKIQPAELGDSAVYLCASSYIAGGWNEQFFGPGTRLTVL.

The chain employs TRBV5-1 and TRBJ2-3; 7 bases match TRBD1. Germline values: CDR1 SGHRS, CDR2 YFSETQ. CDR3 length: 15 residues. V lost 3 bases and J lost 2; bases outside the gene matches: 6. CDR3 sequence reads: CASSSSGTVTDTQYF. CDR3 sequence (DNA): TGCGCCAGCAGCTCCTCCGGGACAGTCACAGATACGCAGTATTTT.

The rearrangement links TRBV6-1 to TRBJ2-3; D assignment may be TRBD1 or TRBD2 (6 bases each). CDR1 is MNHNS, CDR2 SASEGT, per germline. V was trimmed by 4 bases and J by 6 bases, leaving 8 bases between them. This CDR3 contains 12 residues. As DNA, the CDR3 is TGTGCCAGCAGTGGGGGGGCGGATACGCAGTATTTT. Translating gives CASSGGADTQYF.

The CDR3 spells CASSIPPAFINEQFF. The CDR3 region has the DNA TGTGCCAGTAGTATACCCCCGGCCTTTATCAATGAGCAGTTCTTC. The rearrangement joins TRBV19 to TRBJ2-1; the D is unclear. CDR1 and CDR2 (germline): LNHDA, SQIVND (reference sequence). Trimming removed 2 bases at V and 6 bases at J, with 14 bases between. The CDR3 is 15 amino acids.

V and J are TRBV5-6 and TRBJ2-3; a weak D match, TRBD1 (5 bases). This CDR3 spans 15 amino acids. Trimming pared 2 bases from V and 0 bases from J, leaving 10 bases between. Germline values: CDR1 SGHDT, CDR2 YYEEEE. CDR3: CASSFVTASTDTQYF. The CDR3, as DNA: TGTGCCAGCAGCTTCGTGACAGCTAGCACAGATACGCAGTATTTT.

The J gene is TRBJ1-2, the V gene TRBV11-2; 12 bases are a match to TRBD1. The germline V gene encodes CDR1 SGHAT and CDR2 FQNNGV. The V gene end was trimmed by 5 bases and the J gene end by 6 bases; junction bases not matched to a gene: 10. The CDR3 sequence is 16 residues long. The CDR3 nucleotides are TGTGCCAGCAGCCCCCGGGACAGGGGGCGCGTGGATGGCTACACCTTC. Protein sequence: CASSPRDRGRVDGYTF.

The chain is built from TRBV5-6 and TRBJ1-1; D is undetermined. Trimming removed 0 bases from V and 12 bases from J, with 12 bases in between. The CDR3 consists of 12 residues. The germline V gene has CDR1 SGHDT and CDR2 YYEEEE. The CDR3 nucleotides are TGTGCCAGCAGCTTGGGTGTCCTGAAGACTTTCTTT. It yields the protein CASSLGVLKTFF.

The chain combines TRBV6-1 with TRBJ2-1, with 9 bases matching TRBD2. The germline V gene encodes CDR1 MNHNS and CDR2 SASEGT. The CDR3 spans 14 residues. V trimming: 6 bases; J trimming: 4 bases; junction bases outside the gene matches: 4. CDR3 sequence reads: CASSPSGVYNEQFF. The DNA of the CDR3 is TGTGCCAGCAGCCCTAGCGGGGTTTACAATGAGCAGTTCTTC.

V is TRBV28 and J is TRBJ1-5; D might be TRBD1 (5 bases). The ends were cut back, 2 bases at V and 5 bases at J, with 13 bases in the middle. The CDR3 spans 15 residues. Per the germline V gene, CDR1 is MDHEN and CDR2 is SYDVKM. CDR3 nucleotide sequence: TGTGCCAGCAGTTTACAGGGATTTGGCTATCAGCCCCAGCATTTT. It specifies CASSLQGFGYQPQHF. Variable domain in full (rest from reference TRBV28 and TRBJ1-5): DVKVTQSSRYLVKRTGEKVFLECVQDMDHENMFWYRQDPGLGLRLIYFSYDVKMKEKGDIPEGYSVSREKKERFSLILESASTNQTSMYLCASSLQGFGYQPQHFGDGTRLSIL.

The V and J genes are TRBV6-1 and TRBJ1-1; no reliable D call. The V and J ends lost 2 bases and 4 bases respectively, with 11 bases between them. The CDR3 is 14 residues long. Germline V gives CDR1 MNHNS, CDR2 SASEGT. In DNA form, the CDR3 reads TGTGCCAGCAGTGAATCCACCCGGAGCACTGAAGCTTTCTTT. Protein product: CASSESTRSTEAFF.

The rearrangement links TRBV30 to TRBJ1-5, with a weak D call TRBD1 (5 bases). V lost 2 bases, J lost 4 bases, and 9 bases lay in between. The CDR3 length is 13 residues. Germline loops: CDR1 GTSNPN, CDR2 SVGIG (reference sequence). In DNA, the CDR3 is TGTGCCTGGAGTTCAGGGCCAAATCAGCCCCAGCATTTT. It is translated as CAWSSGPNQPQHF.

The V and J genes are TRBV7-6 and TRBJ1-2, with unresolved D. The CDR3 runs to 14 residues. The V end lost 0 bases, the J end lost 8 bases, and 13 bases lay between the germline ends. Germline loops: CDR1 SGHVS, CDR2 FNYEAQ. CDR3 in DNA: TGTGCCAGCAGCTTAGCGGGCGGGCTGGGGGGCTACACCTTC. Amino acids: CASSLAGGLGGYTF.

V and J are TRBV28 and TRBJ2-5; 8 nucleotides align to TRBD1. The V gene's germline CDR1 is MDHEN and CDR2 SYDVKM. V trimming: 2 bases; J trimming: 3 bases; junction bases outside the gene matches: 8. This CDR3 contains 16 residues. This chain's CDR3 is CASSLNPAGGEETQYF. The CDR3 DNA reads as TGTGCCAGCAGTTTAAACCCGGCAGGGGGCGAAGAGACCCAGTACTTC.

The genes are TRBV10-3 and TRBJ1-5; no definite D call. Germline V gives CDR1 ENHRY, CDR2 SYGVKD. CDR3 length: 12 amino acids. The V and J ends lost 0 bases and 10 bases respectively, with 7 bases between them. CDR3 in amino acids: CAISESRGPQHF. The CDR3 region has the DNA TGTGCCATCAGTGAGTCGCGGGGTCCCCAGCATTTT.

This chain connects TRBV11-2 to TRBJ2-1, with a weak D call TRBD2 (5 bases). Trimming took 0 bases from V and 6 from J, leaving 18 bases between them. This CDR3 has 17 residues. The germline CDR1 and CDR2 sequences are SGHAT and FQNNGV. CDR3 sequence reads: CASSLEGRVWPSNEQFF. The CDR3 DNA reads TGTGCCAGCAGCTTAGAAGGGCGGGTCTGGCCCTCCAATGAGCAGTTCTTC.

Notes on this clone: The same CDR3 also results from other DNA sequences found in this sample. The rearrangement uses TRBV28 and TRBJ1-3; D gene unclear. Germline assignment: CDR1 MDHEN and CDR2 SYDVKM. The CDR3 consists of 12 residues. V dropped 3 bases and J dropped 4 bases, with 4 bases sitting between them. The CDR3 sequence: CASSFRGNTIYF. CDR3 nucleotide sequence: TGTGCCAGCAGTTTTCGGGGAAACACCATATATTTT.

This rearrangement joins TRBV6-1 to TRBJ2-1; D is perhaps TRBD1 (5 bases). Germline values: CDR1 MNHNS, CDR2 SASEGT. Trimming took 2 bases from V and 3 from J, leaving 8 bases between them. The CDR3 totals 14 residues. CDR3 loop: CASSELGDYNEQFF. CDR3 nucleotide sequence: TGTGCCAGCAGTGAATTAGGGGACTACAATGAGCAGTTCTTC.

The V gene is TRBV9, the J gene TRBJ2-7; 7 bases line up with TRBD2. Trimming cost V 1 base and J 0 bases; bases outside gene matches: 7. The length of the CDR3 is 16 residues. Germline loops: CDR1 SGDLS, CDR2 YYNGEE. CDR3 in DNA: TGTGCCAGCAGCGTAAGTGTGGGGGGGTTCTCCTACGAGCAGTACTTC. Translation: CASSVSVGGFSYEQYF.

The chain is built from TRBV19 and TRBJ1-5; D might be TRBD1 (5 bases). Germline-derived CDR1 and CDR2 are LNHDA and SQIVND (reference sequence). The CDR3 spans 12 residues. Trimming took 9 bases from V and 5 from J, leaving 11 bases between them. CDR3: CASQTEYQPQHF. The CDR3 DNA follows: TGTGCCAGCCAGACAGAGTATCAGCCCCAGCATTTT. The whole variable domain, filled in from reference TRBV19 and TRBJ1-5, reads DGGITQSPKYLFRKEGQNVTLSCEQNLNHDAMYWYRQDPGQGLRLIYYSQIVNDFQKGDIAEGYSVSREKKESFPLTVTSAQKNPTAFYLCASQTEYQPQHFGDGTRLSIL.

J is TRBJ1-1 and V is TRBV5-1; tentative D call: TRBD1 (6 bases). The germline V gene encodes CDR1 SGHRS and CDR2 YFSETQ. Trimming pared 0 bases from V and 5 bases from J, leaving 14 bases between. The CDR3 has 15 amino acids. This CDR3 is CASSLAQGQGTEAFF. The CDR3 nucleotides are TGCGCCAGCAGCTTGGCACAGGGCCAGGGTACTGAAGCTTTCTTT.

The chain has TRBV7-2 and TRBJ2-7; 9 bases line up with TRBD1. The V gene end was trimmed by 1 base and the J gene end by 3 bases; junction bases not matched to a gene: 4. The CDR3 is made up of 15 amino acids. CDR1 is SGHTA and CDR2 is FQGNSA in the germline V gene. The DNA of the CDR3 is TGTGCCAGCAGCTTAGGTGGGACAGGGCTCTACGAGCAGTACTTC. It specifies CASSLGGTGLYEQYF.